This T cell receptor (beta chain) was captured by sequencing in a study of blood T cell repertoires in COVID-19. Background on the study: The analysed material was cDNA or gDNA that came from T cells, B-cell-depleted T cells, or PBMCs.

V lost 5 bases and J lost 4, with 17 bases in between. This CDR3 comprises 15 residues. From germline, CDR1 is PRHDT and CDR2 FYEKMQ (reference sequence). Participants in the exposed group had met a COVID-19 case in the 2 weeks before joining the study. In the study's own analysis: Reference gene primer amplification gave estimated nucleated cell counts. Clones were read by immunoSEQ multiplex PCR, and TCRdb kept only the in-frame ones, dropping some. For V, J and clone size, that table is used; D and trimming come from the DNA. The sample lists about 310,000 clones, 85% occurring once. The sequence was obtained from a woman in her thirties who had been exposed to COVID-19. What was sequenced was PBMCs or T cells enriched from blood (not recorded which). This rearrangement joins TRBV13 to TRBJ1-2, with D tentatively TRBD1 (5 bases). CDR3 region: CASSPMDKPSYGYTF. CDR3 DNA sequence: TGTGCCAGCAGCCCCATGGACAAACCCTCCTATGGCTACACCTTC.